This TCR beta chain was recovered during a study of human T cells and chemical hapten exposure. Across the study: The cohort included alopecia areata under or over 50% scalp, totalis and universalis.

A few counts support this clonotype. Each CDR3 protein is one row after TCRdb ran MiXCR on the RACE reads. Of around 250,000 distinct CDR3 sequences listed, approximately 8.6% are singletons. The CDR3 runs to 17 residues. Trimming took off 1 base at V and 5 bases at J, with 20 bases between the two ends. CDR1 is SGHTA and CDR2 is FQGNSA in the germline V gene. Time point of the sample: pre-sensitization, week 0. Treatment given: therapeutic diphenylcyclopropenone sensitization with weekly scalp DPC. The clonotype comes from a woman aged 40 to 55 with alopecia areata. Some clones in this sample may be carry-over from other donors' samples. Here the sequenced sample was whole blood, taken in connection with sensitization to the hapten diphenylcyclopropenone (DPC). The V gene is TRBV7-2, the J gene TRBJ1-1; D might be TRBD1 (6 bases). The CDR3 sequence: CASSLELDRTVSTEAFF. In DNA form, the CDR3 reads TGTGCCAGCAGCTTAGAATTGGACCGGACAGTCTCAACTGAAGCTTTCTTT.